The present T cell receptor (beta chain) was sequenced within a study of T cells in Graves' hyperthyroidism and ophthalmopathy. Germline CDR1 reads MNHEY; CDR2 reads SVGAGI. The CDR3 is made up of 13 amino acids. V lost 0 bases and J lost 10, with 12 bases in between. It was RNA transcripts that yielded the amplified TCR beta CDR3 regions. The HTBI primer set served for first-round RT-PCR of the TCR CDR3. TCRdb reprocessed the multiplex PCR reads with MiXCR, giving one entry per CDR3 protein. Among around 490,000 distinct CDR3 sequences, nearly 20% were seen once, and the ten largest hold about 45%. Uncontrolled infections, other autoimmune diseases, pregnancy or lactation led to exclusion of patients. In making diagnoses, clinical symptoms, serum thyroxine and TRAb, thyroid ultrasound and orbital computed tomography were all used. PBMCs came from more than 8.5 ml fresh peripheral blood.

This chain joins TRBV6-5 and TRBJ1-1; D unclear. The TCR originated in a man aged 35 to 55 with Graves' ophthalmopathy. The material sequenced was blood. The CDR3 loop is CASSYSIEVGAFF. CDR3 nucleotides: TGTGCCAGCAGTTACTCGATTGAGGTTGGAGCTTTCTTT.